This paragraph reports one T cell receptor beta chain. Unmatched junction bases numbered 8, after V lost 7 bases and J lost 4 bases. CDR1 and CDR2 from the germline V gene are SGHRS and YFSETQ. CDR3 size: 14 residues. The data originate from a study of blood T cell repertoires in COVID-19. Study details: The United States, Italy and Spain provided the acute and convalescent COVID-19 samples. Sources were T cells, B-cell-depleted T cells, or PBMCs; the material itself was cDNA or gDNA.

Original data processing: Researchers report that nucleated cell counts were estimated from reference gene primer amplification. Data came from immunoSEQ multiplex PCR; TCRdb stores just in-frame clones and leaves some out. The DNA gave D and trimming, while V, J and clone size come from that table. The sample has about 71,000 clones; 75% to 95% are singletons. The chain is built from TRBV5-1 and TRBJ1-2; 9 bases are shared with TRBD1. Source material: peripheral blood. This TCR was sampled from an elderly woman with acute or convalescent COVID-19. CDR3 sequence (DNA): TGCGCCAGCTCCCGGGACAGGGAGGTCTATGGCTACACCTTC. Its protein is CASSRDREVYGYTF. Together with reference TRBV5-1 and TRBJ1-2, the CDR3 gives the full variable domain: KAGVTQTPRYLIKTRGQQVTLSCSPISGHRSVSWYQQTPGQGLQFLFEYFSETQRNKGNFPGRFSGRQFSNSRSEMNVSTLELGDSALYLCASSRDREVYGYTFGSGTRLTVV.